This TCR beta chain was obtained from a study of OX40 agonist ivuxolimab in advanced cancers. Across the study: The drug used for patients, ivuxolimab, was an agonistic anti-OX40 (CD134) antibody. Each patient was given ivuxolimab into a vein every 2 weeks, at 0.01 to 10 mg/kg. Overall study findings and caveats: Both CD4+ and CD8+ T cell populations in blood had undergone clonal expansion by week 6 at 0.1 to 3.0 mg/kg. Mean expanded clone counts were higher in CD8+ than CD4+ T cells.

Measured with immunoSEQ multiplex PCR; TCRdb has only the in-frame clones, and not every one. Here the sample spans about 20,000 clones, roughly four fifths being singletons. Worth noting for this clone: Its target is unknown.

V lost 2 bases, J lost 7 bases, and 11 bases lay in between. Germline V gives CDR1 WNHNN, CDR2 SYGVQD (reference sequence). This CDR3 region has 14 residues. The TCR comes from an adult with an advanced solid tumor such as melanoma, head and neck, liver or kidney cancer. The gene calls are TRBV10-1 and TRBJ1-4; D is perhaps TRBD1 (6 bases). The sequencing used CD4+ or CD8+ T cells sorted from blood, collected in a trial of the OX40 agonist ivuxolimab. CDR3 sequence: CASSEPGESEKLFF. In nucleotides, the CDR3 is TGCGCCAGCAGTGAGCCAGGGGAGAGTGAAAAACTGTTTTTT.